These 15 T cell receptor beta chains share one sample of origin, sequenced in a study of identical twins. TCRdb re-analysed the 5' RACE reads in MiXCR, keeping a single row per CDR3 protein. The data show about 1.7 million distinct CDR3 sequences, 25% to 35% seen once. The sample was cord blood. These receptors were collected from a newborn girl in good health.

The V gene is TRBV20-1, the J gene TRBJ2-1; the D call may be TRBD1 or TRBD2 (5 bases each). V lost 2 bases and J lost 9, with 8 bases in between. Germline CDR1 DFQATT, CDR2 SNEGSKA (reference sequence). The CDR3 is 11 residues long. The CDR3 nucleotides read TGCAGTGCTAGACAAGGGACTGAGCAGTTCTTC. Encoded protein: CSARQGTEQFF.

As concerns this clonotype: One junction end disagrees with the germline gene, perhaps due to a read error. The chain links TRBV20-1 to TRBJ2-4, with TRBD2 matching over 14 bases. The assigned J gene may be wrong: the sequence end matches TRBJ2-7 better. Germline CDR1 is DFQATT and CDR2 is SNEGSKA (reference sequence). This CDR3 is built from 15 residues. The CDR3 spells CGAGGLAGGGYEQYF. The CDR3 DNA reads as TGCGGTGCTGGAGGACTAGCGGGGGGAGGGTACGAGCAGTACTTC.

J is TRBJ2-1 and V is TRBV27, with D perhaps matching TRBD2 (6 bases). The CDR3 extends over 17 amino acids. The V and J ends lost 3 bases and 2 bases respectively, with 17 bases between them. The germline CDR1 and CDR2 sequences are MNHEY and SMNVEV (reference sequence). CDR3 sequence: CASSFGSAAGAYNEQFF. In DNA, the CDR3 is TGTGCCAGCAGTTTCGGGTCGGCAGCGGGCGCCTACAATGAGCAGTTCTTC.

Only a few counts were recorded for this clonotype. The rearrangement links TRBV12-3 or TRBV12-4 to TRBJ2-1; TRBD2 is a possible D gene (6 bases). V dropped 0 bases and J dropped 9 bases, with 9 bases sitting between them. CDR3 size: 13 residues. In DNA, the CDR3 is TGTGCCAGCAGTTTAGCCCTACTAGCTGAGCAGTTCTTC. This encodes CASSLALLAEQFF.

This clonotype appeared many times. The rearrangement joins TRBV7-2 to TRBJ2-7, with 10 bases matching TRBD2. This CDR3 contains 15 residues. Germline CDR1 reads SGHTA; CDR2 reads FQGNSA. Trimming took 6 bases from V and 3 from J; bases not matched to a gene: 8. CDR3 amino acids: CASSFTSGAHYEQYF. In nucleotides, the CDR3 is TGTGCCAGCAGTTTCACTAGCGGGGCCCACTACGAGCAGTACTTC.

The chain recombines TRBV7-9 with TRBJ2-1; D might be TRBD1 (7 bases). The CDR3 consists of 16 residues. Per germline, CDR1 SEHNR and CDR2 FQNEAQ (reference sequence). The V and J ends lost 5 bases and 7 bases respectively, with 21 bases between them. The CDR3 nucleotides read TGTGCCAGCAGCGTATCCAGGGGGGCACTGGAGAATGAGCAGTTCTTC. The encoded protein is CASSVSRGALENEQFF.

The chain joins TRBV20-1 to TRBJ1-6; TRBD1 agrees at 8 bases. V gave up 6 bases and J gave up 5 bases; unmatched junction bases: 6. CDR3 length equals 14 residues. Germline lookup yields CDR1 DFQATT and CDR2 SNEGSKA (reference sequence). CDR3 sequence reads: CSAPDRENNSPLHF. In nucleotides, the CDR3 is TGCAGTGCCCCGGACAGGGAGAATAATTCACCCCTCCACTTT.

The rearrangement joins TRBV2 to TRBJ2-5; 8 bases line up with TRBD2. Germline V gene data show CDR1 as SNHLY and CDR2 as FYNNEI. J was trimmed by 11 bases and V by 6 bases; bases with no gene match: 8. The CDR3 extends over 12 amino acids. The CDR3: CASRLLAVEQYF. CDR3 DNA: TGTGCCAGCAGGCTACTAGCGGTTGAGCAGTACTTC.

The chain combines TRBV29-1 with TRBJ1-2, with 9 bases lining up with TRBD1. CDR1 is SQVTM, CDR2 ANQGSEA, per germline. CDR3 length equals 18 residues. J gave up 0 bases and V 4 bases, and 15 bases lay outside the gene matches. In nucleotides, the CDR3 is TGCAGCGTTGGACTAACCCTGACAGGGGGAGGGTCTAACTATGGCTACACCTTC. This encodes CSVGLTLTGGGSNYGYTF.

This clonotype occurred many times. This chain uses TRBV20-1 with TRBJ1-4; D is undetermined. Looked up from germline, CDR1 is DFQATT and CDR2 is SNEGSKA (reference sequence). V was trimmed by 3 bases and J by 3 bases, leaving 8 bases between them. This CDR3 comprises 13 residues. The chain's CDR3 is CSASRRPNEKLFF. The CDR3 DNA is TGCAGTGCTAGTCGTCGGCCTAATGAAAAACTGTTTTTT.

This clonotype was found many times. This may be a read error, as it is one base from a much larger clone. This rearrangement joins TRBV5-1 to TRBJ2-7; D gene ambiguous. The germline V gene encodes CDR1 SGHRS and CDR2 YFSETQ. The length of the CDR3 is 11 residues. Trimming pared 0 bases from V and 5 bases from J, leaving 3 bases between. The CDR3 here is CASSLADEQYF. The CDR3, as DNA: TGCGCCAGCAGCTTGGCCGACGAGCAGTACTTC.

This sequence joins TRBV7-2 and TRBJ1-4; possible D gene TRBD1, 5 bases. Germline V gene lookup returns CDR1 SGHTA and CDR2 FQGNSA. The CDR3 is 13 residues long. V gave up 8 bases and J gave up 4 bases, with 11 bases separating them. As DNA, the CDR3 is TGTGCCAGCGCAAGGACATTTAATGAAAAACTGTTTTTT. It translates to CASARTFNEKLFF.

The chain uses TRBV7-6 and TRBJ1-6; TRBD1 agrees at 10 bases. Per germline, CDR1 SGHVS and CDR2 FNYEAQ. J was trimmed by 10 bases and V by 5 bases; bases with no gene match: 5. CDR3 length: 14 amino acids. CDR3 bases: TGTGCCAGCAGCCACCGGGACAGGGGATCACCCCTCCACTTT. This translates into CASSHRDRGSPLHF.

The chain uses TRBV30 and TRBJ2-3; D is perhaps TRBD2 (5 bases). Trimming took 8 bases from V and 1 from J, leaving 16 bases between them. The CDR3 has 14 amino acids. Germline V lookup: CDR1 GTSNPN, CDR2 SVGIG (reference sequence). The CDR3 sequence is CAQRASGGTDTQYF. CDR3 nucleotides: TGTGCCCAAAGGGCCAGCGGTGGCACAGATACGCAGTATTTT. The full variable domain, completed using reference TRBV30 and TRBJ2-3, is SQTIHQWPATLVQPVGSPLSLECTVEGTSNPNLYWYRQAAGRGLQLLFYSVGIGQISSEVPQNLSASRPQDRQFILSSKKLLLSDSGFYLCAQRASGGTDTQYFGPGTRLTVL.

CDR3 region: CASSKDPGFLYNEQFF. The CDR3 coding sequence is TGTGCCAGCAGCAAAGATCCGGGGTTCCTCTACAATGAGCAGTTCTTC. The chain joins TRBV21-1 to TRBJ2-1; TRBD1, the table's D call, lacks a check against the DNA. TRBV21-1 is termed a pseudogene. The CDR3 contains 16 residues.